This T cell receptor beta chain emerged from a study of identical twins. Study-level points and caveats: Modeled out-of-frame TCR alpha sharing in monozygotic twins fell below observed levels. Invariant MAIT and iNKT cells could partly confound zero-insertion analyses.

TCRdb re-derived calls from the 5' RACE reads in MiXCR, one entry per CDR3 protein. There are about 890,000 distinct CDR3 sequences in the sample; 9% to 15% occur only once, and about 1.5% lies in the top ten. Germline V gives CDR1 MNHNS, CDR2 SASEGT. Losses at the gene ends were 6 bases for V and 0 bases for J; bases not matched to a gene: 5. CDR3 size: 15 residues. There are many counts of this clonotype. Its antigen is not identified. A further study also used this sample, focusing on yellow fever vaccine responses in identical twins.

The specimen sequenced was PBMCs. The receptor was derived from a woman under 30 in good health. The chain combines TRBV6-1 with TRBJ2-1; TRBD2 matches at 7 bases. The CDR3 loop is CASRPAGSSYNEQFF. DNA of the CDR3: TGTGCCAGCAGGCCAGCGGGGAGCTCCTACAATGAGCAGTTCTTC.